This T cell receptor beta chain comes out of a study of blood T cell repertoires in COVID-19. In its sample, this clone was seen once. V was clipped by 6 bases and J by 5 bases, with 16 bases between them. CDR3 size: 14 residues. The germline gives CDR1 LGHNT, CDR2 FRNRAP. The method was immunoSEQ multiplex PCR; TCRdb's version includes in-frame clones alone and lacks a portion of them. The table includes 250,000 to 300,000 clones, about 85% detected once. The rearrangement links TRBV12-5 to TRBJ2-5; no clear D gene. The origin of this receptor is a man aged 18 to 30 with active or convalescent COVID-19. Sequenced sample: peripheral blood. The CDR3 DNA reads TGTGCTAGTGGGCCCGACACTTGGCCCGAGACCCAGTACTTC. Amino acids: CASGPDTWPETQYF.